Presented here are 26 T cell receptor beta chains from one specimen sequenced in a study of T cell responses to AZD1222 COVID-19 vaccine (dated by TCRdb to the early 2020s). Library preparation used the immunoSEQ multiplex PCR assay. Entries here come from immuneACCESS through TCRdb and include only in-frame sequences with V and J called. Some clones fail to appear in such tables; in the studies checked, an unresolved V gene covers under half of the shortfall, and the cause of the remainder is unknown. For this sample there are around 120,000 clones; just under 90% appear just once. 4.4% of the sample lies in the top ten. In the paper's terms, the time point label means: baseline before first vaccination. The source material was peripheral blood, sampled on day 0 of AZD1222 vaccination. These receptors came from an adult in good health.

The table lists this clone with a count of one. The chain carries TRBV7-8 and TRBJ2-1, with 10 bases identical to TRBD1. Germline lookup yields CDR1 SGHVS and CDR2 FQNEAQ. This CDR3 contains 16 residues. V lost 1 base to trimming and J lost 5 bases; unmatched junction nucleotides: 5. CDR3 in DNA: TGTGCCAGCAGCTTAGTGGGGACAGGGGAGGACAATGAGCAGTTCTTC. This sequence encodes CASSLVGTGEDNEQFF. The entire variable domain, with the rest obtained from reference TRBV7-8 and TRBJ2-1, is as follows: GAGVSQSPRYKVAKRGQDVALRCDPISGHVSLFWYQQALGQGPEFLTYFQNEAQLDKSGLPSDRFFAERPEGSVSTLKIQRTQQEDSAVYLCASSLVGTGEDNEQFFGPGTRLTVL.

The V and J genes are TRBV3-1 (or the pseudogene TRBV3-2) and TRBJ2-1, with 10 positions matching TRBD2. The CDR3 is made up of 16 amino acids. V dropped 5 bases and J dropped 6; count of bases not matched to a gene: 10. CDR1 and CDR2 from the germline V gene are LGHDT and YNNKEL (reference sequence). CDR3 in DNA: TGTGCCAGCAGCAGCCCCGGGACTAGCGCCCTCAATGAGCAGTTCTTC. Translated: CASSSPGTSALNEQFF.

The V call is TRBV27, the J call TRBJ1-5; 9 bases fit TRBD1. J was trimmed by 4 bases and V by 6 bases; bases with no gene match: 1. CDR1 and CDR2 from the germline V gene are MNHEY and SMNVEV (reference sequence). The length of the CDR3 is 13 residues. The CDR3 loop is CASRGTGNQPQHF. CDR3 bases: TGTGCCAGCAGGGGGACAGGGAATCAGCCCCAGCATTTT.

The chain couples TRBV15 to TRBJ1-2; D ambiguous. The CDR3 contains 15 residues. CDR1 LNHNV and CDR2 YYDKDF come from the germline V gene (reference sequence). V was pared by 5 bases and J by 2 bases, with 15 bases between. The CDR3 bases are TGTGCCACCAGCGGAGCCTCGCCGGTAAACTATGGCTACACCTTC. This encodes CATSGASPVNYGYTF. Based on the CDR3 plus reference TRBV15 and TRBJ1-2, the full variable domain is DAMVIQNPRYQVTQFGKPVTLSCSQTLNHNVMYWYQQKSSQAPKLLFHYYDKDFNNEADTPDNFQSRRPNTSFCFLDIRSPGLGDTAMYLCATSGASPVNYGYTFGSGTRLTVV.

Here the CDR3 reads CAWSPPGQVNPPQHF. In DNA form, the CDR3 reads TGTGCCTGGAGCCCTCCGGGACAGGTTAACCCCCCCCAGCATTTT. The chain links TRBV30 to TRBJ1-5; TRBD1 agrees at 8 bases. Germline CDR1 reads GTSNPN; CDR2 reads SVGIG (reference sequence). V trimming: 3 bases; J trimming: 10 bases; junction bases outside the gene matches: 14. The CDR3 contains 15 residues.

V and J are TRBV19 and TRBJ1-2; D unclear. V lost 2 bases and J 0 bases, leaving 7 bases between the germline ends. The CDR3 length is 14 residues. Germline CDR1 and CDR2: LNHDA and SQIVND (reference sequence). CDR3 in amino acids: CASSILAANYGYTF. CDR3 nucleotides: TGTGCCAGTAGTATATTAGCAGCTAACTATGGCTACACCTTC.

This rearrangement joins TRBV5-1 to TRBJ1-5, with D possibly matching TRBD1 (5 bases). The V gene lost 0 bases and the J gene lost 3 bases, with 10 bases spanning the gap. The germline gives CDR1 SGHRS, CDR2 YFSETQ. The CDR3 contains 15 residues. The CDR3 DNA follows: TGCGCCAGCAGCTTGGCGGGGGGTCCCAATCAGCCCCAGCATTTT. Translated, it gives CASSLAGGPNQPQHF.

The chain recombines TRBV6-5 with TRBJ1-2, with a possible D match to TRBD1 (5 bases). Germline CDR1 and CDR2: MNHEY and SVGAGI. V was shortened by 2 bases and J by 3 bases, with 10 bases between the two germline ends. The CDR3 has 14 residues. The CDR3 reads CASSYGGTYYGYTF. The CDR3, as DNA: TGTGCCAGCAGTTACGGCGGGACGTACTATGGCTACACCTTC.

J is TRBJ2-1 and V is TRBV27, with 8 bases fitting TRBD2. The CDR3 runs 16 residues. The V segment lost 7 bases and the J segment 8 bases; nucleotides outside the gene matches: 16. The germline V gene has CDR1 MNHEY and CDR2 SMNVEV (reference sequence). CDR3 in amino acids: CASTEGDAGGRYEQFF. The DNA of the CDR3 is TGTGCCAGCACCGAAGGAGACGCGGGGGGCCGGTATGAGCAGTTCTTC.

This chain connects TRBV10-1 to TRBJ2-2; D not certain. Germline CDR1 and CDR2: WNHNN and SYGVQD (reference sequence). The CDR3 extends over 11 amino acids. The ends were cut back, 5 bases at V and 2 bases at J, with 0 bases in the middle. CDR3 nucleotide sequence: TGCGCCAGCAGTAACACCGGGGAGCTGTTTTTT. Its protein is CASSNTGELFF.

The chain joins TRBV6-5 to TRBJ1-1, with 7 bases aligning to TRBD1. There are 11 residues in the CDR3. CDR1 is MNHEY, CDR2 SVGAGI, per germline. The junction had 0 bases not matched to a gene; V was cut back by 7 bases and J by 4 bases. The CDR3 loop reads CASTGGTEAFF. The CDR3 coding sequence is TGTGCCAGCACAGGGGGCACTGAAGCTTTCTTT.

This clone was picked up a small number of times. Other DNA variants within this sample encode the same CDR3. V gene TRBV2 combines with J gene TRBJ2-7, with a tentative D call TRBD1 (5 bases). Trimming removed 6 bases from V and 3 bases from J, with 15 bases in between. The germline CDR1 and CDR2 sequences are SNHLY and FYNNEI. The CDR3 is 14 amino acids. DNA of the CDR3: TGTGCCAGCAGGCCAGGGCTCGGAAGCTACGAGCAGTACTTC. It codes for CASRPGLGSYEQYF.

The rearrangement uses TRBV28 and TRBJ1-2; D is perhaps TRBD1 (5 bases). CDR3 size: 14 residues. Trimming removed 6 bases from V and 8 bases from J, with 19 bases in between. The germline V gene encodes CDR1 MDHEN and CDR2 SYDVKM. CDR3: CASSPRHRLEGYTF. DNA of the CDR3: TGTGCCAGCAGCCCCCGCCACAGGCTAGAGGGCTACACCTTC.

This chain links TRBV6-2 or TRBV6-3 with TRBJ2-1, with a weak D call TRBD2 (5 bases). V lost 2 bases to trimming and J lost 3 bases, with 11 bases between them. Germline CDR1 and CDR2: MNHEY and SVGEGT. This CDR3 has 15 residues. The CDR3 region is CASSYGLGIYNEQFF. CDR3 DNA: TGTGCCAGCAGTTACGGGCTCGGGATCTACAATGAGCAGTTCTTC.

The chain recombines TRBV2 with TRBJ2-2, with TRBD2 matching over 9 bases. V dropped 6 bases and J dropped 6; count of bases not matched to a gene: 5. The germline V gene encodes CDR1 SNHLY and CDR2 FYNNEI. The CDR3 is 14 residues long. The CDR3 region has the DNA TGTGCCAGCAGGCGGGAGGGCCCTTCCGGGGAGCTGTTTTTT. Residues: CASRREGPSGELFF.

The chain employs TRBV3-1 (or the pseudogene TRBV3-2) and TRBJ1-2, with D uncertain. Germline V gene data show CDR1 as LGHDT and CDR2 as YNNKEL (reference sequence). The CDR3 is made up of 14 amino acids. The V gene lost 0 bases and the J gene lost 8 bases, with 13 bases spanning the gap. The CDR3 nucleotides are TGTGCCAGCAGCCAAGATACGAGGGTAGCGGGCTACACCTTC. As protein: CASSQDTRVAGYTF.

This chain connects TRBV18 to TRBJ2-7; 7 bases are a match to TRBD1. The CDR3 consists of 12 residues. Germline trimming cut 8 bases from V and 5 bases from J; bases unmatched to any gene: 6. CDR1 is KGHSH, CDR2 LQKENI, per germline. CDR3 in DNA: TGTGCCAGCACTTCCGACAGGGACGAGCAGTACTTC. Residues: CASTSDRDEQYF.

The V call is TRBV5-5, the J call TRBJ1-3; tentative D call: TRBD1 (6 bases). Per germline, CDR1 SGHKS and CDR2 YYEKEE (reference sequence). This CDR3 is 14 amino acids long. With 7 bases removed from V and 3 bases from J, the gap between germline ends came to 14 bases. The CDR3 region has the DNA TGTGCCAGCGGCCGAGGACAGATTGGAAACACCATATATTTT. Its protein is CASGRGQIGNTIYF.

The genes are TRBV28 and TRBJ2-7; unclear D gene. CDR3 length: 12 residues. V lost 8 bases to trimming and J lost 5 bases, with 13 bases between them. Germline lookup yields CDR1 MDHEN and CDR2 SYDVKM. CDR3 protein: CASSLSSDEQYF. In nucleotides, the CDR3 is TGTGCCAGCTCCCTATCTAGTGACGAGCAGTACTTC.

The chain couples TRBV2 to TRBJ2-5, with D perhaps matching TRBD2 (6 bases). Germline V gene sequence: CDR1 SNHLY, CDR2 FYNNEI. This CDR3 is 16 amino acids long. Trimming removed 6 bases at V and 2 bases at J, with 19 bases between. The CDR3 nucleotides are TGTGCCAGCAGCCTGGGACTGCTGGCAGTACAAGAGACCCAGTACTTC. Amino acids: CASSLGLLAVQETQYF.

This clone has a handful of counts. Other DNA sequences in the same sample also yield this CDR3. The V and J genes are TRBV12-3 or TRBV12-4 and TRBJ1-6; tentatively, D is TRBD1 (5 bases). This CDR3 contains 12 residues. V was cut by 1 base and J by 10 bases, with 5 bases left in between. CDR3 amino acids: CASSLGGSPLHF. The CDR3 DNA is TGTGCCAGCAGTTTAGGGGGGTCACCCCTCCACTTT.

CDR3: CASSSLAKGGGSEQFF. CDR3 sequence (DNA): TGTGCCAGCAGCTCACTAGCGAAAGGGGGGGGAAGTGAGCAGTTCTTC. J is TRBJ2-1 and V is TRBV7-9; D might be TRBD2 (7 bases). Per germline, CDR1 SEHNR and CDR2 FQNEAQ (reference sequence). The CDR3 is 16 residues long. V gave up 4 bases and J gave up 9 bases, with 22 bases separating them.

This chain connects TRBV12-3 or TRBV12-4 to TRBJ2-1; TRBD1 aligns across 7 bases. The J segment lost 5 bases and the V segment lost 8 bases, leaving 6 bases of the junction unmatched. This CDR3 comprises 13 residues. Written as DNA, the CDR3 is TGTGCCAGCGGACAGGCGTATGACAATGAGCAGTTCTTC. Its protein product is CASGQAYDNEQFF.

The J gene is TRBJ2-2, the V gene TRBV4-1; D is tentatively TRBD1 or TRBD2 (5 bases each). The V gene lost 1 base and the J gene lost 3 bases, with 12 bases spanning the gap. This CDR3 has 16 residues. The V gene's germline CDR1 is MGHRA and CDR2 YSYEKL. CDR3 region: CASSQGQGVYTGELFF. The DNA of the CDR3 is TGCGCCAGCAGCCAAGGGCAGGGAGTTTACACCGGGGAGCTGTTTTTT.

J is TRBJ1-5 and V is TRBV11-2, with 9 bases matching TRBD1. Germline-derived CDR1 and CDR2 are SGHAT and FQNNGV. The CDR3 is made up of 15 amino acids. V shed 1 base and J 7 bases; nucleotides not matched to a gene: 5. The CDR3 region is CASSLGTGGPQPQHF. In DNA form, the CDR3 reads TGTGCCAGCAGCTTAGGCACAGGGGGCCCCCAGCCCCAGCATTTT.

The chain is built from TRBV7-2 and TRBJ2-1; 13 bases agree with TRBD2. V gave up 1 base and J gave up 4 bases; unmatched junction bases: 7. The CDR3 loop spans 18 amino acids. Germline V gene data show CDR1 as SGHTA and CDR2 as FQGNSA. This CDR3 is CASSLVGLAGAVYNEQFF. The CDR3, as DNA: TGTGCCAGCAGCTTAGTCGGACTAGCGGGGGCGGTTTACAATGAGCAGTTCTTC.